These T cell receptor beta chains were read from a single sample in a study of blood T cell repertoires in COVID-19. Profiling relied on immunoSEQ multiplex PCR, and the TCRdb table lists in-frame clones only, not all of them. The table records just over 25,000 clones, 88% of them present only once. The specimen was peripheral blood. The receptor source for this set is a man between 70 and 80 years old with acute or convalescent COVID-19. The CDR3 runs from the conserved cysteine through the conserved F or W. The D gene is left open where the match is weak. Size is omitted from some rows. Given values are once, few, many or a class for expanded clones.

v_call,clone_size,cdr3_length,j_call,d_call,cdr3_aa,cdr3_nt
TRBV7-3,.,17,TRBJ1-1,TRBD1,CASSLKGTGGLRTEAFF,TGTGCCAGCAGCTTAAAAGGGACAGGGGGCCTTCGCACTGAAGCTTTCTTT
TRBV5-6,.,15,TRBJ1-2,TRBD1,CASSLGGTELYGYTF,TGTGCCAGCAGCTTGGGCGGGACAGAGCTCTATGGCTACACCTTC
TRBV18,.,16,TRBJ2-3,.,CASSLIQASSTDTQYF,TGTGCCAGCTCACTGATACAGGCATCTAGCACAGATACGCAGTATTTT
TRBV6-5,.,15,TRBJ2-3,.,CASSYSGSKRDTQYF,TGTGCCAGCAGTTACTCGGGCTCTAAGCGGGATACGCAGTATTTT
TRBV10-3,.,16,TRBJ1-1,TRBD1,CAISAGTGRLNTEAFF,TGTGCCATCAGTGCCGGGACAGGGAGGTTGAACACTGAAGCTTTCTTT
TRBV12-3/TRBV12-4,.,13,TRBJ1-1,.,CASSQIQGAGAFF,TGTGCCAGCAGTCAAATCCAGGGAGCGGGAGCTTTCTTT
TRBV5-1,once,13,TRBJ2-2,TRBD2,CASSLTSAGELFF,TGCGCCAGCAGCCTTACTAGCGCCGGGGAGCTGTTTTTT
TRBV28,.,15,TRBJ1-4,.,CASSLIGQGWEKLFF,TGTGCCAGCAGTTTGATCGGGCAGGGTTGGGAAAAACTGTTTTTT
TRBV21-1,few,11,TRBJ2-1,.,CASSPKASLIF,TGTGCCAGCAGTCCAAAAGCGAGCCTAATCTTC
TRBV6-2/TRBV6-3,large,13,TRBJ2-3,.,CASSYPFLDTQYF,TGTGCCAGCAGTTATCCGTTTTTGGATACGCAGTATTTT
TRBV27,few,15,TRBJ1-5,.,CASKLGTGSNQPQHF,TGTGCCAGCAAGCTCGGAACGGGTAGCAATCAGCCCCAGCATTTT
TRBV11-2,.,15,TRBJ2-7,.,CASSLNLMSSYEQYF,TGTGCCAGCAGCTTAAACCTTATGAGCTCCTACGAGCAGTACTTC
TRBV24-1,.,13,TRBJ1-1,TRBD1,CATSDLGGAIAFF,TGTGCCACCAGTGATTTAGGGGGCGCGATAGCTTTCTTT
TRBV6-5,.,13,TRBJ1-1,.,CASSYAGDTEAFF,TGTGCCAGCAGTTACGCGGGCGACACTGAAGCTTTCTTT
TRBV19,.,13,TRBJ2-2,.,CASNTGNTGELFF,TGTGCCAGTAACACAGGCAACACCGGGGAGCTGTTTTTT
TRBV7-3,.,15,TRBJ2-3,TRBD1,CASSLRQGRTDTQYF,TGTGCCAGCAGCTTACGACAGGGGCGCACAGATACGCAGTATTTT
TRBV19,.,15,TRBJ1-4,TRBD1,CASEQSGQLNEKLFF,TGTGCCAGTGAACAGTCGGGACAGCTTAATGAAAAACTGTTTTTT
TRBV6-1,once,15,TRBJ2-3,.,CASNEGAVITDTQYF,TGTGCCAGCAATGAAGGGGCCGTAATCACAGATACGCAGTATTTT
TRBV28,.,15,TRBJ1-2,.,CASRPVVEGNYGYTF,TGTGCCAGCAGGCCCGTTGTGGAGGGGAACTATGGCTACACCTTC
TRBV7-3,.,15,TRBJ2-1,TRBD2,CASSSTSGSYNEQFF,TGTGCCAGCAGCTCGACTAGCGGGAGCTACAATGAGCAGTTCTTC
TRBV20-1,.,14,TRBJ2-4,.,CSASRPMAGNIQYF,TGCAGTGCTAGTCGCCCTATGGCGGGAAACATTCAGTACTTC
TRBV19,.,14,TRBJ2-4,.,CASSRRQNKNIQYF,TGTGCCAGTAGTAGGCGACAGAACAAAAACATTCAGTACTTC
TRBV18,once,18,TRBJ2-3,.,CASSPSASHRGGTDTQYF,TGTGCCAGCTCACCATCGGCTAGCCACCGCGGGGGCACAGATACGCAGTATTTT
TRBV6-2/TRBV6-3,.,14,TRBJ2-7,TRBD2,CASSWASGPYEQYF,TGTGCCAGCAGTTGGGCTAGCGGGCCCTACGAGCAGTACTTC
TRBV19,.,13,TRBJ1-2,.,CASSINRGNGYTF,TGTGCCAGTAGTATCAACAGAGGGAATGGCTACACCTTC
TRBV5-6,.,14,TRBJ2-7,TRBD2,CASSLYAGVNEQYF,TGTGCCAGCAGCTTGTACGCGGGAGTCAACGAGCAGTACTTC
TRBV12-3/TRBV12-4,.,13,TRBJ2-1,.,CASSPSRNNEQFF,TGTGCCAGCAGTCCCTCCAGAAACAATGAGCAGTTCTTC
TRBV11-2,.,14,TRBJ1-1,.,CASSAVGAYTEAFF,TGTGCCAGCAGCGCGGTTGGAGCGTACACTGAAGCTTTCTTT
TRBV9,.,15,TRBJ1-1,.,CASSANGGLNTEAFF,TGTGCCAGCAGCGCCAACGGAGGGTTGAACACTGAAGCTTTCTTT
TRBV6-5,once,15,TRBJ2-2,TRBD2,CASSREAGYVGELFF,TGTGCCAGCAGTAGGGAAGCGGGATATGTCGGGGAGCTGTTTTTT
TRBV4-1,.,12,TRBJ2-7,.,CASSQDSYEQYF,TGCGCCAGCAGTCAGGACAGTTACGAGCAGTACTTC
TRBV10-3,.,17,TRBJ2-1,TRBD2,CAISERSSGTLYNEQFF,TGTGCCATCAGTGAGAGGTCTAGCGGGACCCTATACAATGAGCAGTTCTTC
TRBV6-5,few,13,TRBJ1-2,TRBD1,CASSRGTGYGYTF,TGTGCCAGCAGTCGTGGGACAGGGTATGGCTACACCTTC
TRBV19,few,18,TRBJ2-3,.,CASSIGPPYGVTTDTQYF,TGTGCCAGTAGTATAGGCCCCCCATACGGGGTAACCACAGATACGCAGTATTTT
TRBV2,few,14,TRBJ2-7,TRBD1,CASRIQTGPHEQYF,TGTGCCAGCAGGATTCAGACAGGGCCCCACGAGCAGTACTTC
TRBV9,.,14,TRBJ2-1,.,CASSFRDIYNEQFF,TGTGCCAGCAGTTTCCGGGACATATACAATGAGCAGTTCTTC
TRBV11-2,.,14,TRBJ1-2,.,CASSRVGAAYGYTF,TGTGCCAGCAGCCGAGTGGGGGCAGCCTATGGCTACACCTTC
TRBV28,.,14,TRBJ1-2,.,CASDVGLGNYGYTF,TGTGCCAGCGACGTTGGACTAGGAAACTATGGCTACACCTTC
TRBV29-1,.,15,TRBJ1-2,TRBD1,CSVGQGQFEGYGYTF,TGCAGCGTCGGCCAGGGACAGTTCGAGGGCTATGGCTACACCTTC
TRBV4-2,once,16,TRBJ2-1,TRBD2,CASSPLSSGIYNEQFF,TGTGCCAGCAGCCCCCTGTCTAGCGGGATTTACAATGAGCAGTTCTTC
TRBV27,.,12,TRBJ2-7,.,CASSSPSGKQYF,TGTGCCAGCAGTTCCCCCTCCGGGAAGCAGTACTTC
TRBV11-2,.,17,TRBJ2-2,TRBD1,CASSFLRTGWETGELFF,TGTGCCAGCAGCTTTCTCCGGACAGGGTGGGAAACCGGGGAGCTGTTTTTT
TRBV19,.,16,TRBJ1-5,.,CASNNRRGRGNQPQHF,TGTGCCAGTAACAACCGGCGGGGACGGGGCAATCAGCCCCAGCATTTT
TRBV11-3,.,15,TRBJ2-7,TRBD2,CASSLRTSGPYEQYF,TGTGCCAGCAGCCTCCGGACTAGCGGACCCTACGAGCAGTACTTC
TRBV11-2,.,13,TRBJ1-1,.,CASSLVYGTEAFF,TGTGCCAGCAGCTTAGTCTATGGCACTGAAGCTTTCTTT
TRBV19,.,14,TRBJ2-5,TRBD1,CASSIGTARETQYF,TGTGCCAGTAGTATCGGGACAGCGAGGGAGACCCAGTACTTC
TRBV27,.,15,TRBJ2-1,TRBD1,CASSPPGTGGNEQFF,TGTGCCAGCAGTCCGCCCGGGACAGGGGGCAATGAGCAGTTCTTC
TRBV7-3,.,14,TRBJ1-2,TRBD1,CASSLGGTGDGYTF,TGTGCCAGCAGCTTAGGGGGGACAGGGGATGGCTACACCTTC
TRBV7-2,.,15,TRBJ2-5,TRBD2,CASSLNSGKEEAQYF,TGTGCCAGCAGCTTAAATAGCGGGAAGGAAGAAGCCCAGTACTTC
TRBV7-9,.,13,TRBJ2-5,TRBD1,CASSATGVETQYF,TGTGCCAGCAGCGCGACAGGGGTAGAGACCCAGTACTTC
TRBV4-1,.,13,TRBJ1-4,.,CASSRGMNEKLFF,TGCGCCAGCAGCAGGGGGATGAATGAAAAACTGTTTTTT